Presented here are 23 T cell receptor beta chains from one specimen sequenced in a study of T-cell reconstitution after alpha-beta-depleted transplantation in children. Preparation of the TCRbeta library involved a method that used unique molecular identifiers. TCRdb called the PCR reads again in MiXCR, with one record for every CDR3 protein. The sample holds approximately 400,000 distinct CDR3 sequences, about 17% seen once. Sequenced here: PBMCs, mostly from graft donor cells, sampled 360 days after TCRalphabeta/CD19-depleted stem cell transplant. The receptors stem from a boy younger than two who had a stem cell transplant for Wiskott-Aldrich syndrome, so the T cells may come from the graft donor.

The V call is TRBV5-1, the J call TRBJ2-5, with 9 bases that match TRBD2. This CDR3 comprises 15 residues. Germline CDR1 reads SGHRS; CDR2 reads YFSETQ. V shed 2 bases, J shed 1 base, and the junction held 3 bases outside the gene matches. The CDR3 nucleotides are TGCGCCAGCAGCTTCGAACTAGCGGGCCAAGAGACCCAGTACTTC. This codes for CASSFELAGQETQYF.

Only a few counts were recorded for this clonotype. V gene TRBV11-2 combines with J gene TRBJ2-2, with D possibly matching TRBD2 (7 bases). This CDR3 contains 18 residues. In germline, CDR1 is SGHAT, CDR2 FQNNGV. V was trimmed by 1 base and J by 2 bases, leaving 17 bases between them. The CDR3, as DNA: TGTGCCAGCAGCTTAGTTCTTTACGGGGGGCCAAACACCGGGGAGCTGTTTTTT. Translated, it gives CASSLVLYGGPNTGELFF.

Many counts were recorded for this clonotype. The chain couples TRBV12-3 or TRBV12-4 to TRBJ2-7, with a tentative D call TRBD2 (5 bases). The CDR3 is 15 residues long. V was clipped by 5 bases and J by 1 base, with 15 bases between them. As DNA, the CDR3 is TGTGCCAGCAGTCAGCAGGCCCTAGCATCCTACGAGCAGTACTTC. Protein: CASSQQALASYEQYF.

This chain connects TRBV7-9 to TRBJ2-7, with a tentative D call TRBD1 (5 bases). Germline V gene lookup returns CDR1 SEHNR and CDR2 FQNEAQ (reference sequence). Trimming took 4 bases from V and 5 from J, leaving 18 bases between them. This CDR3 is built from 15 residues. The DNA for the CDR3 is TGTGCCAGCAGCTATTTACGCACAGGTTACCACGAGCAGTACTTC. Amino acids: CASSYLRTGYHEQYF.

This clonotype was detected a few times. The DNA of the CDR3 is TGTGCCATCAGTGAGGAGCCCGGACTAGCGGGGTACTACAATGAGCAGTTCTTC. Protein product: CAISEEPGLAGYYNEQFF. V is TRBV10-3 and J is TRBJ2-1, with TRBD2 matching over 12 bases. The CDR3 extends over 18 amino acids. The trim removed 2 bases at V and 3 bases at J, leaving 8 bases unmatched. From germline, CDR1 is ENHRY and CDR2 SYGVKD.

This clonotype was detected only a few times. The chain uses TRBV12-3 or TRBV12-4 and TRBJ2-3; the match to TRBD1 covers 7 bases. There are 11 residues in the CDR3. The V gene end was trimmed by 7 bases and the J gene end by 9 bases; junction bases not matched to a gene: 4. The CDR3 DNA reads TGTGCCAGCACCATACAGGGGACGCAGTATTTT. Its translation is CASTIQGTQYF.

The V call is TRBV3-1, the J call TRBJ2-2, with 7 bases lining up with TRBD2. Germline CDR1 reads LGHDT; CDR2 reads YNNKEL (reference sequence). The junction had 7 bases not matched to a gene; V was cut back by 4 bases and J by 5 bases. This CDR3 is 15 amino acids long. This CDR3 is CASSPWAGVTGELFF. The CDR3 coding sequence is TGTGCCAGCAGCCCGTGGGCGGGAGTAACCGGGGAGCTGTTTTTT.

This clonotype was counted between two and nine times. This sequence joins TRBV10-3 and TRBJ2-3, with D possibly called TRBD1 or TRBD2 (5 bases each). The CDR3 is 18 residues long. V lost 3 bases and J 0 bases, leaving 19 bases between the germline ends. Germline assignment: CDR1 ENHRY and CDR2 SYGVKD. CDR3 residues: CAISDLALGTPSTDTQYF. The CDR3 DNA is TGTGCCATCAGTGATCTTGCCCTAGGGACCCCCAGCACAGATACGCAGTATTTT.

The rearrangement uses TRBV5-1 and TRBJ2-7; D may match TRBD1 or TRBD2 (5 bases each). V was clipped by 4 bases and J by 7 bases, with 21 bases between them. CDR3 length equals 15 residues. Germline CDR1 is SGHRS and CDR2 is YFSETQ. CDR3 sequence (DNA): TGCGCCAGCAGCCTTTTCCCGGGGCCCGAGGGGGAGCAGTACTTC. Translating it yields CASSLFPGPEGEQYF.

This clonotype appeared a few times. The chain has TRBV7-9 and TRBJ2-2, with TRBD2 as a possible D gene (6 bases). The germline V gene has CDR1 SEHNR and CDR2 FQNEAQ (reference sequence). The CDR3 extends over 15 amino acids. Deletions cut 1 base from V and 7 bases from J, with 13 bases between. CDR3 sequence reads: CASSLGRGFIGELFF. The CDR3 DNA follows: TGTGCCAGCAGCTTAGGCCGGGGGTTTATCGGGGAGCTGTTTTTT.

The chain uses TRBV12-3 or TRBV12-4 and TRBJ2-1, with TRBD2 matching over 10 bases. V shed 1 base, J shed 8 bases, and the junction held 11 bases outside the gene matches. The CDR3 is made up of 17 amino acids. CDR3 region: CASSLGALAGDGDEQFF. CDR3 in DNA: TGTGCCAGCAGTTTAGGGGCCCTAGCGGGAGATGGGGATGAGCAGTTCTTC.

This clonotype was observed a few times. This chain links TRBV12-3 or TRBV12-4 with TRBJ1-5; the match to TRBD1 covers 7 bases. With V trimmed by 3 bases and J by 10 bases, 9 bases remained unmatched. The CDR3 sequence is 14 residues long. This CDR3 is CASSLATGLYPQHF. The CDR3 coding sequence is TGTGCCAGCAGTTTGGCGACAGGGTTGTATCCCCAGCATTTT.

The gene calls are TRBV29-1 and TRBJ2-3; D possibly corresponds to TRBD2 (5 bases). V was pared by 5 bases and J by 6 bases, with 12 bases between. Germline lookup yields CDR1 SQVTM and CDR2 ANQGSEA. This CDR3 has 12 amino acids. CDR3 sequence (DNA): TGCAGCGTTTCATTCGAGGGCGATACGCAGTATTTT. It specifies CSVSFEGDTQYF.

The gene calls are TRBV27 and TRBJ2-1; D remains unclear. V gave up 8 bases and J gave up 5 bases, with 19 bases separating them. The CDR3 length is 15 residues. CDR1 MNHEY and CDR2 SMNVEV come from the germline V gene (reference sequence). Written as DNA, the CDR3 is TGTGCCAGCCGATGTTTTTTAGCATTGGACAATGAGCAGTTCTTC. Residues: CASRCFLALDNEQFF.

This clonotype was observed a handful of times. The chain has TRBV3-1 and TRBJ2-1; no definite D call. V lost 3 bases, J lost 5 bases, and 17 bases lay in between. The germline CDR1 and CDR2 sequences are LGHDT and YNNKEL (reference sequence). There are 16 residues in the CDR3. For the CDR3, the DNA is TGTGCCAGCAGCCATAGACCCTTCGAACCCCACAATGAGCAGTTCTTC. Its translation: CASSHRPFEPHNEQFF.

The chain uses TRBV6-2 or TRBV6-3 and TRBJ1-2, with 9 bases aligning to TRBD1. The CDR3 covers 15 residues. V was pared by 2 bases and J by 8 bases, with 9 bases of the junction left unmatched. In germline, CDR1 is MNHEY, CDR2 SVGEGT. DNA of the CDR3: TGTGCCAGCAGTTACCGACAGGGGGAAAGGGAAGGCTACACCTTC. The encoded protein is CASSYRQGEREGYTF.

The J gene is TRBJ1-6, the V gene TRBV3-1; unclear D gene. V lost 1 base, J lost 7 bases, and 8 bases lay in between. The CDR3 runs 14 residues. Germline V gene lookup returns CDR1 LGHDT and CDR2 YNNKEL (reference sequence). The CDR3 is CASSQVLPNSPLHF. CDR3 in DNA: TGTGCCAGCAGCCAAGTCCTCCCGAATTCACCCCTCCACTTT.

The sample holds a few counts of this clonotype. The CDR3 protein is CASSNGIPLAGHEQYF. The DNA of the CDR3 is TGTGCCAGCAGTAACGGAATTCCGCTAGCGGGCCACGAGCAGTACTTC. V is TRBV12-3 or TRBV12-4 and J is TRBJ2-7; 8 nucleotides line up with TRBD2. The CDR3 totals 16 residues. V dropped 5 bases and J dropped 5; count of bases not matched to a gene: 14.

This clonotype was observed at least ten times. The chain links TRBV7-2 to TRBJ2-7; the D call may be TRBD1 or TRBD2 (5 bases each). Trimming removed 0 bases at V and 9 bases at J, with 18 bases between. This CDR3 contains 15 residues. Germline CDR1 and CDR2: SGHTA and FQGNSA. The CDR3 DNA is TGTGCCAGCAGCTTAGCCGATGGGGGTACGAAGGGGCAGTACTTC. Its translation: CASSLADGGTKGQYF.

This clonotype came up many times. This sequence joins TRBV3-1 and TRBJ2-3, with D possibly TRBD2 on 6 matching bases. Trimming shortened V by 2 bases and J by 6 bases, and 12 bases separated the two germline ends. CDR3 size: 14 residues. From germline, CDR1 is LGHDT and CDR2 YNNKEL (reference sequence). The CDR3 region is CASSQNGAGDTQYF. CDR3 bases: TGTGCCAGCAGCCAAAACGGGGCGGGGGATACGCAGTATTTT.

The chain carries TRBV20-1 and TRBJ2-4; D is perhaps TRBD1 (6 bases). Germline CDR1 is DFQATT and CDR2 is SNEGSKA (reference sequence). The CDR3 extends over 13 amino acids. Deletions cut 5 bases from V and 1 base from J, with 9 bases between. This CDR3 is CSAPTGAKNIQYF. As DNA, the CDR3 is TGCAGTGCTCCAACAGGGGCCAAAAACATTCAGTACTTC.

The gene calls are TRBV5-1 and TRBJ2-6, with 9 bases identical to TRBD1. Germline CDR1 is SGHRS and CDR2 is YFSETQ. The V and J ends lost 1 base and 1 base, in that order; junction bases with no gene match: 6. This CDR3 is 18 amino acids long. CDR3 sequence (DNA): TGCGCCAGCAGCTTGAGAGGGACAGGGAGGTCTGGGGCCAACGTCCTGACTTTC. Residues: CASSLRGTGRSGANVLTF.

The CDR3 DNA reads TGCGCCAGCAGCTTGCGAACTAGCGGGAAGAAAGATACGCAGTATTTT. It translates to CASSLRTSGKKDTQYF. The V gene is TRBV5-1, the J gene TRBJ2-3; 10 bases are shared with TRBD2. The CDR3 extends over 16 amino acids. In germline, CDR1 is SGHRS, CDR2 YFSETQ. V lost 1 base to trimming and J lost 5 bases; unmatched junction nucleotides: 7.